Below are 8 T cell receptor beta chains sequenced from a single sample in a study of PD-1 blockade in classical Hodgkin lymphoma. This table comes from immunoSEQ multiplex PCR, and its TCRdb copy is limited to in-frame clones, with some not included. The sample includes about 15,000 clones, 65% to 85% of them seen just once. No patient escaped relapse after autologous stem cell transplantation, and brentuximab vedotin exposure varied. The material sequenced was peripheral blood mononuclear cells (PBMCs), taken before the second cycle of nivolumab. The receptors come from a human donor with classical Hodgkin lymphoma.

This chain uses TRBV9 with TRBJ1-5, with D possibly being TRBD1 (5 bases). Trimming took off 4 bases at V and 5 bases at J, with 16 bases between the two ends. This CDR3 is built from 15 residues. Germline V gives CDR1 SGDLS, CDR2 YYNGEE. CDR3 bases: TGTGCCAGCAGCAAGTCCCCCGGGACCGATCAGCCCCAGCATTTT. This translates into CASSKSPGTDQPQHF. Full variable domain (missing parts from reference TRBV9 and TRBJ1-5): DSGVTQTPKHLITATGQRVTLRCSPRSGDLSVYWYQQSLDQGLQFLIQYYNGEERAKGNILERFSAQQFPDLHSELNLSSLELGDSALYFCASSKSPGTDQPQHFGDGTRLSIL.

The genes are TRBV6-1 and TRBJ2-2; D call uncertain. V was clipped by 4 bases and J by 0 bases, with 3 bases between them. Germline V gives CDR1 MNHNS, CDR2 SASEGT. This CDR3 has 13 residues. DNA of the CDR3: TGTGCCAGCAGTGCACCGAACACCGGGGAGCTGTTTTTT. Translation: CASSAPNTGELFF.

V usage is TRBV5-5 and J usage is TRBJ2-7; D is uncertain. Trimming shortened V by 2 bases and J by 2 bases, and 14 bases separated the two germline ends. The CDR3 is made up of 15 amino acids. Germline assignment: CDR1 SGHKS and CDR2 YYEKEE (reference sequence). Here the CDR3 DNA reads TGTGCCAGCAGCTTCGGGCAGGCCCCAACCTACGAGCAGTACTTC. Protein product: CASSFGQAPTYEQYF. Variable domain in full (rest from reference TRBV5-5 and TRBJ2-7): DAGVTQSPTHLIKTRGQQVTLRCSPISGHKSVSWYQQVLGQGPQFIFQYYEKEERGRGNFPDRFSARQFPNYSSELNVNALLLGDSALYLCASSFGQAPTYEQYFGPGTRLTVT.

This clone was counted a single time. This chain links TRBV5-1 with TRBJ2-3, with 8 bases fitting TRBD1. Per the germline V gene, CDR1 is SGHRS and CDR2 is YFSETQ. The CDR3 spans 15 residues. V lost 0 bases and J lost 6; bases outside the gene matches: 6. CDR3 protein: CASSLAGQGVDTQYF. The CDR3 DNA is TGCGCCAGCAGCTTGGCCGGACAGGGAGTGGATACGCAGTATTTT.

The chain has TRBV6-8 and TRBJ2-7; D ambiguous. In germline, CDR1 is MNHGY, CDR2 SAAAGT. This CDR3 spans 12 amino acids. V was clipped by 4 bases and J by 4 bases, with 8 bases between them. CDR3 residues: CASSSMVYEQYF. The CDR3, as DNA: TGTGCCAGCAGTTCCATGGTGTACGAGCAGTACTTC.

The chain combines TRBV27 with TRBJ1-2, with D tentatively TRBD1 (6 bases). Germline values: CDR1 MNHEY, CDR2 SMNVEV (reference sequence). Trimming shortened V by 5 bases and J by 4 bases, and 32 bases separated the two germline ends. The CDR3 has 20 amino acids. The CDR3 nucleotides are TGTGCCAGCAGTAAGACAGGATCCCAACTTGTGCCCCTATCCCCCTATGGCTACACCTTC. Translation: CASSKTGSQLVPLSPYGYTF.

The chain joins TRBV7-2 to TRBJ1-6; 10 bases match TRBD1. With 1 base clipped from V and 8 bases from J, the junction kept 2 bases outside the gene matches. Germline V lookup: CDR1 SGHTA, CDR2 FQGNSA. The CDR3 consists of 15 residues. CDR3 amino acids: CASSLVGQGYSPLHF. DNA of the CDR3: TGTGCCAGCAGCTTAGTGGGACAGGGGTATTCACCCCTCCACTTT.

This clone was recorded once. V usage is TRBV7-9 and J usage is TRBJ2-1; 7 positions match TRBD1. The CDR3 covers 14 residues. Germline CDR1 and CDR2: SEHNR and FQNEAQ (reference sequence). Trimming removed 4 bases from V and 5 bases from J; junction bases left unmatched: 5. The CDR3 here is CASSSLDRDNEQFF. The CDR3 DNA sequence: TGTGCCAGCAGCTCACTCGACAGGGACAATGAGCAGTTCTTC.